These 32 T cell receptor beta chains were sequenced from one sample in a study of blood T cell repertoires in COVID-19. Clones were read by immunoSEQ multiplex PCR, and TCRdb kept only the in-frame ones, dropping some. The data contain 40,000 to 50,000 clones, roughly four fifths of them singletons. The sequenced sample consisted of peripheral blood. The receptor set was obtained from a man between 40 and 49 years old with active or convalescent COVID-19.

The chain joins TRBV7-2 to TRBJ1-1, with D possibly TRBD1 on 5 matching bases. Per the germline V gene, CDR1 is SGHTA and CDR2 is FQGNSA. The ends were cut back, 4 bases at V and 1 base at J, with 10 bases in the middle. CDR3 length equals 14 residues. The CDR3 coding sequence is TGTGCCAGCAGCTCCATGGGGGGGAACACTGAAGCTTTCTTT. It yields the protein CASSSMGGNTEAFF.

This clone was counted once. The V gene is TRBV7-9, the J gene TRBJ2-5; D is perhaps TRBD2 (5 bases). The CDR3 consists of 14 residues. V lost 5 bases and J lost 0, with 10 bases in between. CDR1 is SEHNR, CDR2 FQNEAQ, per germline (reference sequence). The CDR3 protein is CASSRGSHQETQYF. DNA of the CDR3: TGTGCCAGCAGCCGAGGGAGTCACCAAGAGACCCAGTACTTC.

This clone was seen a handful of times. CDR3 region: CAISESRGIYNSPLHF. CDR3 in DNA: TGTGCCATCAGTGAGTCGAGGGGGATCTATAATTCACCCCTCCACTTT. The chain combines TRBV10-3 with TRBJ1-6; perhaps TRBD1 as D (6 bases). The CDR3 length is 16 residues. Deletions cut 0 bases from V and 3 bases from J, with 9 bases between. Germline-derived CDR1 and CDR2 are ENHRY and SYGVKD.

The chain joins TRBV3-1 (or the pseudogene TRBV3-2) to TRBJ2-5; D might be TRBD2 (5 bases). Germline lookup yields CDR1 LGHDT and CDR2 YNNKEL (reference sequence). V lost 4 bases and J 5 bases, leaving 20 bases between the germline ends. This CDR3 spans 16 amino acids. The chain's CDR3 is CASSPSLAGGQETQYF. The CDR3, as DNA: TGTGCCAGCAGCCCCTCTCTCGCAGGCGGGCAGGAGACCCAGTACTTC.

For this clone: An end of the junction does not agree with germline; a read error may underlie this. The chain uses TRBV4-2 and TRBJ1-2; no reliable D call. CDR3 length equals 11 residues. From germline, CDR1 is LGHNA and CDR2 YNFKEQ. In DNA form, the CDR3 reads TGTGCCAGCAACCAAGCCGGTGGCTACACCTTC. This codes for CASNQAGGYTF.

V and J are TRBV5-1 and TRBJ2-5, with 8 bases that match TRBD1. CDR3 length: 15 amino acids. Per germline, CDR1 SGHRS and CDR2 YFSETQ. The junction had 9 bases not matched to a gene; V was cut back by 4 bases and J by 4 bases. CDR3 sequence: CASSGSQGAGETQYF. As DNA, the CDR3 is TGCGCCAGCAGCGGTTCGCAGGGGGCGGGAGAGACCCAGTACTTC.

This clone was detected a few times. The V call is TRBV28, the J call TRBJ1-5, with D tentatively TRBD1 (5 bases). The CDR3 contains 15 residues. Germline V gene data show CDR1 as MDHEN and CDR2 as SYDVKM. With 6 bases removed from V and 4 bases from J, the gap between germline ends came to 16 bases. The CDR3 is CASRSIKGLNQPQHF. The CDR3 DNA reads TGTGCCAGCAGATCAATCAAGGGGCTTAATCAGCCCCAGCATTTT.

The chain links TRBV5-6 to TRBJ1-2; tentative D call: TRBD1 (5 bases). The V gene's germline CDR1 is SGHDT and CDR2 YYEEEE. Trimming left V 4 bases short and J 3 bases short, with 10 bases between. The length of the CDR3 is 13 residues. The CDR3 region has the DNA TGTGCCAGCAGCCCCCCGGGGGACTATGGCTACACCTTC. It specifies CASSPPGDYGYTF.

The rearrangement joins TRBV3-1 (or the pseudogene TRBV3-2) to TRBJ2-2, with D maybe TRBD2 (5 bases). Deletions cut 5 bases from V and 1 base from J, with 14 bases between. Germline CDR1 and CDR2: LGHDT and YNNKEL (reference sequence). This CDR3 has 16 amino acids. The DNA for the CDR3 is TGTGCCAGCAGCAAGACAACGGGGATGAACACCGGGGAGCTGTTTTTT. Its translation is CASSKTTGMNTGELFF.

The J gene is TRBJ2-5, the V gene TRBV19; tentative D call: TRBD1 (6 bases). The CDR3 covers 17 residues. CDR1 and CDR2 from the germline V gene are LNHDA and SQIVND (reference sequence). V lost 5 bases, J lost 5 bases, and 24 bases lay in between. The CDR3 loop reads CASSPSTTGTKGETQYF. In DNA form, the CDR3 reads TGTGCCAGTAGTCCCTCCACCACCGGGACAAAAGGGGAGACCCAGTACTTC.

The chain employs TRBV4-3 and TRBJ2-1, with D possibly being TRBD2 (7 bases). The CDR3 has 15 amino acids. Between the trimmed V and J ends, which lost 5 bases and 6 bases, there was a span of 17 bases. Germline-derived CDR1 and CDR2 are LGHNA and YSLEER. Here the CDR3 reads CASSARWGGFNEQFF. Here the CDR3 DNA reads TGCGCCAGCAGCGCACGCTGGGGGGGCTTCAATGAGCAGTTCTTC.

This sequence joins TRBV12-3 or TRBV12-4 and TRBJ1-4; 7 bases are a match to TRBD1. V lost 7 bases to trimming and J lost 5 bases; unmatched junction nucleotides: 4. The CDR3 loop spans 13 amino acids. The CDR3 sequence: CASTGQINEKLFF. The CDR3 nucleotides read TGTGCCAGCACGGGACAGATAAATGAAAAACTGTTTTTT.

The chain carries TRBV6-1 and TRBJ2-2; 8 nucleotides align to TRBD2. From germline, CDR1 is MNHNS and CDR2 SASEGT. Trimming at V came to 4 bases and at J to 5 bases, leaving 15 bases not matched to a gene. CDR3 size: 18 residues. The CDR3 spells CASSAPPPGTRGTGELFF. Written as DNA, the CDR3 is TGTGCCAGCAGTGCCCCTCCTCCCGGGACTAGGGGGACCGGGGAGCTGTTTTTT.

CDR3 protein: CASSPGGPRQETQYF. CDR3 DNA: TGTGCCAGCAGTCCGGGGGGGCCGCGGCAAGAGACCCAGTACTTC. The V call is TRBV13, the J call TRBJ2-5; 8 bases are a match to TRBD2. The CDR3 spans 15 residues. With V trimmed by 6 bases and J by 2 bases, 8 bases remained unmatched. The germline V gene encodes CDR1 PRHDT and CDR2 FYEKMQ (reference sequence).

This rearrangement joins TRBV28 to TRBJ2-1; perhaps TRBD2 as D (6 bases). Germline CDR1 and CDR2: MDHEN and SYDVKM. Trimming stripped 5 bases from V and 9 bases from J, with 23 bases between. The CDR3 is 16 amino acids. The CDR3 DNA is TGTGCCAGCAGTCCCCCGCGGGGTATGGGAGCGGGTGAGCAGTTCTTC. Translation: CASSPPRGMGAGEQFF.

Remarks on this clone: One end of the junction varies from germline; a read error may be responsible. The V and J genes are TRBV6-5 and TRBJ1-5, with a weak D call TRBD1 (5 bases). The CDR3 is made up of 15 amino acids. Germline V gene sequence: CDR1 MNHEY, CDR2 SVGAGI. CDR3 DNA: TGTGCCAGCAGTTCTACCGGGGGGAGCAGTCAGCCCCAGCATTTT. Amino acids: CASSSTGGSSQPQHF.

The chain uses TRBV5-4 and TRBJ2-7; TRBD1 is a possible D gene (6 bases). The germline V and J ends were trimmed by 0 bases and 3 bases, with 13 bases remaining between them. Per germline, CDR1 SGHNT and CDR2 YYREEE (reference sequence). This CDR3 spans 15 amino acids. CDR3 sequence: CASSLVGQQNYEQYF. The CDR3 region has the DNA TGTGCCAGCAGCTTGGTAGGACAGCAAAACTACGAGCAGTACTTC.

J is TRBJ1-2 and V is TRBV3-1 (or the pseudogene TRBV3-2), with 10 nucleotides matching TRBD1. V lost 5 bases to trimming and J lost 8 bases; unmatched junction nucleotides: 11. CDR3 length: 15 residues. Germline CDR1 and CDR2: LGHDT and YNNKEL (reference sequence). The CDR3 bases are TGTGCCAGCAGCTCTAGGTCCGGGACAGGGGAGGGCTACACCTTC. Amino acids: CASSSRSGTGEGYTF.

This chain links TRBV11-3 with TRBJ2-1, with 8 bases lining up with TRBD1. This CDR3 region has 15 residues. Germline V gives CDR1 SGHNT, CDR2 YENEEA. V lost 11 bases, J lost 5 bases, and 14 bases stayed unmatched. Here the CDR3 reads CASSPGTGSNNEQFF. For the CDR3, the DNA is TGTGCCTCCTCCCCCGGGACAGGATCAAACAATGAGCAGTTCTTC.

V is TRBV18 and J is TRBJ1-2; 7 nucleotides line up with TRBD1. This CDR3 has 13 residues. The germline V gene encodes CDR1 KGHSH and CDR2 LQKENI. V lost 3 bases, J lost 2 bases, and 0 bases stayed unmatched. CDR3 amino acids: CASSPTGNYGYTF. For the CDR3, the DNA is TGTGCCAGCTCACCGACAGGGAACTATGGCTACACCTTC.

The chain is built from TRBV4-1 and TRBJ1-2, with TRBD1 identical over 8 bases. This CDR3 comprises 15 residues. Germline lookup yields CDR1 MGHRA and CDR2 YSYEKL. The junction had 9 bases not matched to a gene; V was cut back by 1 base and J by 8 bases. DNA of the CDR3: TGCGCCAGCAGCCAAGGGCCGGGACAGGACAGGGGCTACACCTTC. It translates to CASSQGPGQDRGYTF.

This chain connects TRBV4-1 to TRBJ2-4, with D maybe TRBD1 (7 bases). The CDR3 has 16 residues. Germline V gene sequence: CDR1 MGHRA, CDR2 YSYEKL. V shed 8 bases and J shed 6 bases, with 23 bases lying between them. Here the CDR3 DNA reads TGCGCCAGCTCCTTTCCTAGACAGGGAGGTGGAAACATTCAGTACTTC. It codes for CASSFPRQGGGNIQYF.

The chain joins TRBV7-8 to TRBJ1-5; unclear D gene. The V gene's germline CDR1 is SGHVS and CDR2 FQNEAQ. V dropped 3 bases and J dropped 0 bases, with 9 bases sitting between them. This CDR3 spans 15 amino acids. CDR3 sequence (DNA): TGTGCCAGCAGCTTTGGGCGATTTAGCAATCAGCCCCAGCATTTT. Protein product: CASSFGRFSNQPQHF. Filled out from reference TRBV7-8 and TRBJ1-5, the complete variable domain reads GAGVSQSPRYKVAKRGQDVALRCDPISGHVSLFWYQQALGQGPEFLTYFQNEAQLDKSGLPSDRFFAERPEGSVSTLKIQRTQQEDSAVYLCASSFGRFSNQPQHFGDGTRLSIL.

The chain recombines TRBV5-1 with TRBJ2-3; TRBD2 is a possible D gene (6 bases). The CDR3 runs to 15 residues. Trimming removed 1 base at V and 2 bases at J, with 11 bases between. In germline, CDR1 is SGHRS, CDR2 YFSETQ. CDR3 sequence reads: CASSLTGDLTDTQYF. The CDR3 DNA is TGCGCCAGCAGCTTGACGGGGGACCTCACAGATACGCAGTATTTT.

This chain connects TRBV11-2 to TRBJ1-4; no firm D call. The CDR3 extends over 17 amino acids. Germline assignment: CDR1 SGHAT and CDR2 FQNNGV. The V gene lost 1 base and the J gene lost 2 bases, with 14 bases spanning the gap. CDR3 protein: CASSLGVGSGTNEKLFF. CDR3 DNA sequence: TGTGCCAGCAGCTTAGGGGTCGGGTCTGGGACTAATGAAAAACTGTTTTTT.

The rearrangement links TRBV7-9 to TRBJ2-7; possible D gene TRBD1, 5 bases. The CDR3 has 13 residues. Germline V gene data show CDR1 as SEHNR and CDR2 as FQNEAQ (reference sequence). V lost 4 bases, J lost 4 bases, and 11 bases lay in between. The CDR3 DNA reads TGTGCCAGCAGCTATAATGACAGATACGAGCAGTACTTC. Its protein product is CASSYNDRYEQYF.

The chain has TRBV2 and TRBJ1-1; 9 nucleotides match TRBD1. After removal of 7 bases from V and 4 bases from J, the junction contained 16 bases not matched to a gene. This CDR3 has 17 amino acids. Germline loops: CDR1 SNHLY, CDR2 FYNNEI. CDR3 sequence (DNA): TGTGCCAGCAACCGGGGACAGGGTATTTCGTCGGGCACTGAAGCTTTCTTT. It encodes CASNRGQGISSGTEAFF.

This clone appeared once. V usage is TRBV28 and J usage is TRBJ2-7; unclear D gene. Germline assignment: CDR1 MDHEN and CDR2 SYDVKM. This CDR3 has 14 amino acids. With 6 bases removed from V and 0 bases from J, the gap between germline ends came to 12 bases. CDR3 sequence reads: CASSQTESSYEQYF. CDR3 nucleotide sequence: TGTGCCAGCAGCCAAACAGAGAGCTCCTACGAGCAGTACTTC.

This clone was observed a few times. V usage is TRBV2 and J usage is TRBJ2-2; the D is unclear. Between the trimmed V and J ends, which lost 4 bases and 1 base, there was a span of 4 bases. The germline V gene has CDR1 SNHLY and CDR2 FYNNEI. The CDR3 is 13 amino acids. In DNA, the CDR3 is TGTGCCAGCAGTGTAGAGAACACCGGGGAGCTGTTTTTT. Its translation: CASSVENTGELFF.

This chain links TRBV11-2 with TRBJ1-2, with 7 bases that match TRBD1. The ends lost 0 bases at V and 4 bases at J; junction bases unmatched: 5. CDR1 and CDR2 from the germline V gene are SGHAT and FQNNGV. The CDR3 has 15 amino acids. CDR3 nucleotides: TGTGCCAGCAGCTTAGAAGGGACAGCCCGCTATGGCTACACCTTC. Protein product: CASSLEGTARYGYTF.

CDR3 sequence: CACNRGYNSPLHF. DNA for the CDR3: TGTGCCTGTAACAGGGGCTATAATTCACCCCTCCACTTT. The chain couples TRBV30 to TRBJ1-6, with 7 bases identical to TRBD1. Trimming at V came to 6 bases and at J to 3 bases, leaving 2 bases not matched to a gene. Looked up from germline, CDR1 is GTSNPN and CDR2 is SVGIG (reference sequence). The CDR3 extends over 13 amino acids.

This clone was counted only a few times. This chain joins TRBV6-1 and TRBJ2-7, with D maybe TRBD1 (5 bases). V gave up 3 bases and J gave up 6 bases, with 12 bases separating them. CDR3 length equals 13 residues. CDR1 and CDR2 from the germline V gene are MNHNS and SASEGT. This CDR3 reads CASSEGHRAEQYF. For the CDR3, the DNA is TGTGCCAGCAGTGAGGGGCACCGGGCCGAGCAGTACTTC.